Presented here are 3 T cell receptor beta chains from one specimen sequenced in a study of shared clonotypes between healthy human individuals. Sequencing was performed with immunoSEQ multiplex PCR; in TCRdb, only in-frame clones are kept and a portion is missing. The repertoire has about 710,000 clones, 55% to 85% of them found once; the top ten carry around 2%. The source material was memory CD4+ T cells sorted from blood. The subset is: CD45RA-negative fraction. The origin of the receptors is a woman in her 30s in good health.

The V call is TRBV28, the J call TRBJ1-1, with 8 bases aligning to TRBD1. Germline V gives CDR1 MDHEN, CDR2 SYDVKM. The V gene end was trimmed by 3 bases and the J gene end by 4 bases; junction bases not matched to a gene: 10. This CDR3 has 16 amino acids. The CDR3 nucleotides are TGTGCCAGCAGTTTTCCCCGCATAGACAGGGGCACTGAAGCTTTCTTT. Translating gives CASSFPRIDRGTEAFF.

The V call is TRBV6-1, the J call TRBJ2-3; the D gene is possibly TRBD1 (5 bases). From germline, CDR1 is MNHNS and CDR2 SASEGT. The CDR3 sequence is 13 residues long. The V end lost 2 bases, the J end lost 6 bases, and 9 bases lay between the germline ends. This chain's CDR3 is CASSERAGDTQYF. The CDR3 DNA follows: TGTGCCAGCAGTGAAAGGGCAGGGGATACGCAGTATTTT.

This clone occurred many times. The chain joins TRBV5-1 to TRBJ1-1; 7 bases fit TRBD1. The germline V gene has CDR1 SGHRS and CDR2 YFSETQ. CDR3 size: 15 residues. Germline trimming cut 1 base from V and 3 bases from J; bases unmatched to any gene: 6. CDR3 DNA: TGCGCCAGCAGCTTGCAAGGGGGCGCGTACACTGAAGCTTTCTTT. Amino acid sequence: CASSLQGGAYTEAFF.